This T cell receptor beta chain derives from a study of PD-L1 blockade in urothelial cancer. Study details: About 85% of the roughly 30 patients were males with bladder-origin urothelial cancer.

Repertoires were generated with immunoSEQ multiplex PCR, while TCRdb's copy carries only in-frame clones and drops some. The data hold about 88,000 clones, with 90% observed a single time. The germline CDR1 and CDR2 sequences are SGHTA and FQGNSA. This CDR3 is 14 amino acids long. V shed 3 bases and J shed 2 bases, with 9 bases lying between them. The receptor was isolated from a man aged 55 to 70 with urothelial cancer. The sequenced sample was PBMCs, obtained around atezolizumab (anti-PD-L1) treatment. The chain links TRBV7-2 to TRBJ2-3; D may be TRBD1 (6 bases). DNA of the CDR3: TGTGCCAGCAGCTTCGACAGGTACACAGATACGCAGTATTTT. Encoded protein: CASSFDRYTDTQYF.